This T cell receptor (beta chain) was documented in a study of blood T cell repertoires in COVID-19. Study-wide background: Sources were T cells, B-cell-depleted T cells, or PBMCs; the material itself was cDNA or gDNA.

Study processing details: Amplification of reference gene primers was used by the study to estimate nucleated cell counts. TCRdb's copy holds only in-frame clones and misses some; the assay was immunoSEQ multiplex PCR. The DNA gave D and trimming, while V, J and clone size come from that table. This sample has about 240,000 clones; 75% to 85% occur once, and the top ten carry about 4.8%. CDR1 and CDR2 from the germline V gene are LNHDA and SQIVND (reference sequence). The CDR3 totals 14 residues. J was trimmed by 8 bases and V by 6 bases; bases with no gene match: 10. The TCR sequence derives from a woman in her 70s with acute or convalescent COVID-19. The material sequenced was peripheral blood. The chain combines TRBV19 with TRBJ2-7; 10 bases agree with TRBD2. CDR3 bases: TGTGCCAGTAGGACAGCGGGGGGGCGCCGTCAGCAGTACTTC. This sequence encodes CASRTAGGRRQQYF.